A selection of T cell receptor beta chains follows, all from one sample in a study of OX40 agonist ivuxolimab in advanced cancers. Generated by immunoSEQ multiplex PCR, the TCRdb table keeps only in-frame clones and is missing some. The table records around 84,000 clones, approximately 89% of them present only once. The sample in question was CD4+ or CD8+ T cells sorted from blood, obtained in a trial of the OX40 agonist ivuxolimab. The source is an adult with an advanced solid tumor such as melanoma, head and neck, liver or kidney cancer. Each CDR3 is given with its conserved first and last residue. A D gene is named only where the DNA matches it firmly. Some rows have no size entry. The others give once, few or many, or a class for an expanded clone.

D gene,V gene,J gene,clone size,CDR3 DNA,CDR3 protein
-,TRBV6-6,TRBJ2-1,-,TGTGCCAGCAGTTCAAGGTTTAATGAGCAGTTCTTC,CASSSRFNEQFF
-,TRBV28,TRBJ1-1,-,TGTGCCAGCAGCCAACAGCACACTGAAGCTTTCTTT,CASSQQHTEAFF
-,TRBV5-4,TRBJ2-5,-,TGTGCCAGCAGCCCAGGGGCGGAGACCCAGTACTTC,CASSPGAETQYF
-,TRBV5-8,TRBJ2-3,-,TGTGCCAGCAGCTTGGGTAGGCGGCGCGGCACAGATACGCAGTATTTT,CASSLGRRRGTDTQYF
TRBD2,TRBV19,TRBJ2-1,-,TGTGCCAGTAGGCGGGAGTCCTCCTACAATGAGCAGTTCTTC,CASRRESSYNEQFF
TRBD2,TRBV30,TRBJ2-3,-,TGTGCCTGGAGTGGCGGGAGGGATAACACAGATACGCAGTATTTT,CAWSGGRDNTDTQYF
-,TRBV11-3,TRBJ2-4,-,TGTGCCAGCAGCCCAGAAGGGCGGAGGGCCAAAAACATTCAGTACTTC,CASSPEGRRAKNIQYF
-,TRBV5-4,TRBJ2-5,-,TGTGCCAGCAGCCGGACGGGAGCGGTCCAAGAGACCCAGTACTTC,CASSRTGAVQETQYF
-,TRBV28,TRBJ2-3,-,TGTGCCAGCAGTTTAGGTTCAGTATGGGCAGATACGCAGTATTTT,CASSLGSVWADTQYF
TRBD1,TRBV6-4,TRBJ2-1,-,TGTGCCACGTCCCGGGACAGGGGGCCTGATGAGCAGTTCTTC,CATSRDRGPDEQFF
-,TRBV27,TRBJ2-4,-,TGTGCCAGCAGTTTTGCGACGCCCAGAATGCATGCAAACATTCAGTACTTC,CASSFATPRMHANIQYF
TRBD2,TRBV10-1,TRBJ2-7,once,TGCGCCAGCAGTGAGTCGGGATCCCGGACTAGCGGGAGTTACGAGCAGTACTTC,CASSESGSRTSGSYEQYF
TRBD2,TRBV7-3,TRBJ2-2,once,TGTGCCAGCAGCCCCCCGGGACTAGCGGGCGGGGAGCTGTTTTTT,CASSPPGLAGGELFF
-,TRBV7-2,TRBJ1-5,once,TGTGCCAGCAGCTTAGATTATCAGCCCCAGCATTTT,CASSLDYQPQHF
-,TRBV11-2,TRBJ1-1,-,TGTGCCACGATGGAGGGGGTGAACACTGAAGCTTTCTTT,CATMEGVNTEAFF
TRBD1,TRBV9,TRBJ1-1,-,TGTGCCAGCAGCATGATGACAGGGGGCGTCACTGAAGCTTTCTTT,CASSMMTGGVTEAFF
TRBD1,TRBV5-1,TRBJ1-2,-,TGCGCCAGCAGCTTGGATCCGGGACAGAACTATGGCTACACCTTC,CASSLDPGQNYGYTF
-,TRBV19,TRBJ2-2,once,TGTGCCAGTAGTAAAGTACTCCGTAACACCGGGGAGCTGTTTTTT,CASSKVLRNTGELFF
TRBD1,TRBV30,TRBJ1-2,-,TGTGCCTGGAGGGACAGGGGGGATCGCTATGGCTACACCTTC,CAWRDRGDRYGYTF
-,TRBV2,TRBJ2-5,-,TGTGCCAGCATGCTGGGCAAGACCCAGTACTTC,CASMLGKTQYF
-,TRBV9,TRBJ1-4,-,TGTGCCAGCAGCGGTGGCATGAACACTGAAAAACTGTTTTTT,CASSGGMNTEKLFF
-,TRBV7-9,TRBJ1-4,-,TGTGCCAGCAGCTTAGCGGCAGGGCCAAATGAAAAACTGTTTTTT,CASSLAAGPNEKLFF
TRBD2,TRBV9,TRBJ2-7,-,TGTGCCAGCAGCGTCGGACTAGCGGGAACCTACGAGCAGTACTTC,CASSVGLAGTYEQYF
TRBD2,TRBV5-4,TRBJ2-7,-,TGTGCCAGCAGCTTGGGACTAGCGGGAACCTACGAGCAGTACTTC,CASSLGLAGTYEQYF
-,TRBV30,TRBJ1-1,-,TGTGCCTGGAGGACACCCGGGGGGGGTGGGCGTACCTTT,CAWRTPGGGGRTF
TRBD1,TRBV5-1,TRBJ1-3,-,TGCGCCAGCACCATGGACAGGAGCTCTGGAAACACCATATATTTT,CASTMDRSSGNTIYF
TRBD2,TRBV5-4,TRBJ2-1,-,TGTGCCAGCAGCTCGGTAGCGGGACACGATGAGCAGTTCTTC,CASSSVAGHDEQFF
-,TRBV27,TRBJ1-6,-,TGTGCCAGCAGCTCATCACAGACAGCCCTTTACAGGTCACCCCTCCACTTT,CASSSSQTALYRSPLHF
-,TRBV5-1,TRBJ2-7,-,TGCGCCAGCAGCTTGGAGGGTTGGGGATACGAGCAGTACTTC,CASSLEGWGYEQYF
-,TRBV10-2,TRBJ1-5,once,TGCGCCAGCGGGTGGAGCAATCAGCCCCAGCATTTT,CASGWSNQPQHF
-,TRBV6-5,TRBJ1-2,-,TGTGCCAGCAGACCCCTCCTAACAGGGAACTATGGCTACACCTTC,CASRPLLTGNYGYTF
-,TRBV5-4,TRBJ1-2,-,TGTGCCAGCAGCTTACAGGGTTCCTCTGGCTACACCTTC,CASSLQGSSGYTF
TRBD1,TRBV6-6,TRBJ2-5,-,TGTGCCAGCAGTTACCAGGGGGTAGAGACCCAGTACTTC,CASSYQGVETQYF
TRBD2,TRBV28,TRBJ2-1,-,TGTGCCAGCAGCCGGGGTAGCGGGAGTGGGCAGTTCTTC,CASSRGSGSGQFF
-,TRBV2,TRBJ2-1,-,TGTGCCAGCAGTGAAATTGGGTGGGGACCTTGGGATGAGCAGTTCTTC,CASSEIGWGPWDEQFF
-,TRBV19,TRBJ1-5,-,TGTGCCAGTAGTATTCCGCCCTACAATCAGCCCCAGCATTTT,CASSIPPYNQPQHF
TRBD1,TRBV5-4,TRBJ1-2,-,TGTGCCAGCAGCCAGAAAGCAGGACAGGGCGGCTATGGCTACACCTTC,CASSQKAGQGGYGYTF
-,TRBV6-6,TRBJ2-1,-,TGTGCCAGCAGTCCCCGGAATGAGCAGTTCTTC,CASSPRNEQFF
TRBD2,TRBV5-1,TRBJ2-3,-,TGCGCCAGCAGCACGGGACTAGCGGAAGTTGGGGATACGCAGTATTTT,CASSTGLAEVGDTQYF
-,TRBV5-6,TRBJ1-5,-,TGTGCCAGCAGCTTGCACGGGGGAAATCAGCCCCAGCATTTT,CASSLHGGNQPQHF